This T cell receptor beta chain was sequenced in a study of response to subunit inactivated influenza vaccine. Study-wide findings and caveats: With each seasonal influenza vaccination, the authors suggested, few new T cells are recruited.

TCRdb reprocessed the RT-PCR reads via MiXCR and lists one record per CDR3 protein. There are approximately 520,000 distinct CDR3 sequences in the sample; more than 15% occur only once, and about 3% lies in the top ten. For this clonotype: Antigen specificity is unknown.

Germline assignment: CDR1 SGHTA and CDR2 FQGNSA. This CDR3 contains 17 residues. With 1 base clipped from V and 0 bases from J, the junction kept 5 bases outside the gene matches. The source material was CD4+ T cells sorted from PBMCs, sampled around 25 months after vaccination. This rearrangement joins TRBV7-2 to TRBJ2-7; TRBD2 agrees at 11 bases. This receptor was identified in a man between 50 and 70 years old who received an inactivated influenza vaccine. The CDR3 is CASSLVASGRISYEQYF. CDR3 coding DNA: TGTGCCAGCAGCTTAGTGGCTAGCGGGAGGATCTCCTACGAGCAGTACTTC.